The 9 T cell receptor beta chains below were found in one sample sequenced in a study of PD-1 blockade in classical Hodgkin lymphoma. Time point reported: cycle 4 day 1 (C4D1), after 5 to 7 weeks of nivolumab. Following autologous stem cell transplantation, relapse occurred in every patient, and exposure to brentuximab vedotin varied. The table came from immunoSEQ multiplex PCR; TCRdb's copy has only in-frame clones and leaves some out. This sample yields approximately 22,000 clones, of which approximately 77% are seen a single time; roughly 21% belongs to the top ten. The sequenced sample was peripheral blood mononuclear cells (PBMCs), obtained before the fourth cycle of nivolumab. The receptors stem from a human donor with classical Hodgkin lymphoma.

In its sample, this clone was seen a few times. V is TRBV5-1 and J is TRBJ2-5; TRBD1 matches at 8 bases. The V and J ends lost 4 bases and 5 bases, in that order; junction bases with no gene match: 7. The CDR3 sequence is 14 residues long. Germline V gene data show CDR1 as SGHRS and CDR2 as YFSETQ. The CDR3 DNA reads TGCGCCAGCAGCCGTGGACAGGGTGGCGAGACCCAGTACTTC. Translated: CASSRGQGGETQYF.

The chain couples TRBV30 to TRBJ1-1, with D possibly matching TRBD1 (5 bases). Germline CDR1 and CDR2: GTSNPN and SVGIG (reference sequence). The CDR3 runs 16 residues. V was clipped by 8 bases and J by 0 bases, with 22 bases between them. CDR3: CAGGEGPTGLNTEAFF. The CDR3 DNA reads TGTGCCGGGGGTGAGGGGCCGACGGGACTGAACACTGAAGCTTTCTTT.

This clone has just a few counts. This chain joins TRBV6-4 and TRBJ2-5; 12 bases match TRBD2. This CDR3 is built from 18 residues. Trimming at V came to 2 bases and at J to 4 bases, leaving 11 bases not matched to a gene. Germline assignment: CDR1 MRHNA and CDR2 SNTAGT. The CDR3 DNA reads as TGTGCCAGCAGTGACACGGGACTAGCGGGTGGTAGGGGAGAGACCCAGTACTTC. Translation gives CASSDTGLAGGRGETQYF.

The chain carries TRBV7-9 and TRBJ2-1, with TRBD2 matching over 9 bases. J gave up 6 bases and V 3 bases, and 3 bases lay outside the gene matches. Germline loops: CDR1 SEHNR, CDR2 FQNEAQ (reference sequence). The CDR3 runs 14 residues. The CDR3 is CASSLGGGANEQFF. In nucleotides, the CDR3 is TGTGCCAGCAGCTTGGGCGGGGGGGCCAATGAGCAGTTCTTC.

This clone was seen only once. The CDR3 DNA reads TGTGCCAGCAGCCAGCGGGGGTACACCGGGGAGCTGTTTTTT. It specifies CASSQRGYTGELFF. The V gene is TRBV7-2, the J gene TRBJ2-2, with 8 bases matching TRBD2. This CDR3 spans 14 amino acids. Losses at the gene ends were 5 bases for V and 3 bases for J; bases not matched to a gene: 2. The V gene's germline CDR1 is SGHTA and CDR2 FQGNSA.

This clone has a handful of counts. The chain employs TRBV7-9 and TRBJ1-2; D unresolved. The CDR3 is 13 amino acids. V gave up 3 bases and J gave up 7 bases, with 12 bases separating them. Per the germline V gene, CDR1 is SEHNR and CDR2 is FQNEAQ (reference sequence). CDR3 residues: CASSLRGETGYTF. The CDR3 bases are TGTGCCAGCAGCTTGCGTGGGGAGACTGGCTACACCTTC.

The CDR3 reads CAWSVRGPLSYEQYF. The CDR3 nucleotides read TGTGCCTGGAGTGTGAGGGGGCCCCTCTCCTACGAGCAGTACTTC. The chain recombines TRBV30 with TRBJ2-7, with 7 bases lining up with TRBD1. CDR3 size: 15 residues. V dropped 0 bases and J dropped 0; count of bases not matched to a gene: 5. From germline, CDR1 is GTSNPN and CDR2 SVGIG (reference sequence).

The table lists this clone with a count of one. The chain has TRBV6-4 and TRBJ1-2; D not certain. Germline V gives CDR1 MRHNA, CDR2 SNTAGT. V was pared by 5 bases and J by 2 bases, with 15 bases between. CDR3 length: 15 residues. CDR3 nucleotides: TGTGCCAGCAGTCCCCTGCCGGGCCCAAACTATGGCTACACCTTC. Translated, it gives CASSPLPGPNYGYTF.

This clone was recorded a few times. The J gene is TRBJ1-1, the V gene TRBV29-1; possibly TRBD1 for D (6 bases). CDR1 is SQVTM, CDR2 ANQGSEA, per germline. The V and J ends lost 6 bases and 0 bases respectively, with 14 bases between them. The CDR3 is made up of 14 amino acids. The CDR3 reads CSVVGDTVNTEAFF. CDR3 sequence (DNA): TGCAGCGTCGTTGGGGACACCGTGAACACTGAAGCTTTCTTT.